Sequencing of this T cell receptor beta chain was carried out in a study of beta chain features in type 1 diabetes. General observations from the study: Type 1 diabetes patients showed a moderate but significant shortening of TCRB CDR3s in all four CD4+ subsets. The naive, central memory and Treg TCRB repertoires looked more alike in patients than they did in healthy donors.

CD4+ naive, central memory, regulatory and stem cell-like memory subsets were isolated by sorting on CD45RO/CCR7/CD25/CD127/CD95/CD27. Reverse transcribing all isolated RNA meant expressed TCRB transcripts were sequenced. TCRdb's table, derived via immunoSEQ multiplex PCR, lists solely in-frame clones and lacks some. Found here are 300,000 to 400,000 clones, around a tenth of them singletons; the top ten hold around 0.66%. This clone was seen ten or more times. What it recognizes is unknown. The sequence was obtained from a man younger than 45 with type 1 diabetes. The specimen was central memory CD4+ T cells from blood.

The CDR3, as DNA: TGTGCCAGCAGAGTAGCGGGAGGGCCGGAGACCCAGTACTTC. Amino acids: CASRVAGGPETQYF. The chain links TRBV6-1 to TRBJ2-5, with TRBD2 matching over 11 bases. Germline CDR1 MNHNS, CDR2 SASEGT. V shed 6 bases, J shed 5 bases, and the junction held 5 bases outside the gene matches. The CDR3 loop spans 14 amino acids.